This T cell receptor (beta chain) was profiled in a study of early T cells in non-severe SARS-CoV-2 infection. Across the whole study: Sequencing used unsorted whole-blood bulk RNA, so chains lack pairing.

Attachment of unique molecular identifiers was made to individual cDNA molecules. TCRdb processed the 5' RACE reads anew with MiXCR; each CDR3 protein has one entry. The sample contains some 85,000 distinct CDR3 sequences, roughly 15% of which appear only once. At least ten counts were recorded for this clonotype. This CDR3 is built from 14 residues. V shed 0 bases, J shed 9 bases, and the junction held 11 bases outside the gene matches. Per germline, CDR1 DFQATT and CDR2 SNEGSKA (reference sequence). What was sequenced was whole blood. This TCR was sampled from an adult who was a healthcare worker with PCR-confirmed SARS-CoV-2 infection or an uninfected control (not recorded which). The chain links TRBV20-1 to TRBJ2-7, with 7 positions matching TRBD2. The CDR3 sequence: CSARDLAGVLVQYF. The CDR3 bases are TGCAGTGCTAGAGATTTGGCGGGGGTCTTGGTGCAGTACTTC.